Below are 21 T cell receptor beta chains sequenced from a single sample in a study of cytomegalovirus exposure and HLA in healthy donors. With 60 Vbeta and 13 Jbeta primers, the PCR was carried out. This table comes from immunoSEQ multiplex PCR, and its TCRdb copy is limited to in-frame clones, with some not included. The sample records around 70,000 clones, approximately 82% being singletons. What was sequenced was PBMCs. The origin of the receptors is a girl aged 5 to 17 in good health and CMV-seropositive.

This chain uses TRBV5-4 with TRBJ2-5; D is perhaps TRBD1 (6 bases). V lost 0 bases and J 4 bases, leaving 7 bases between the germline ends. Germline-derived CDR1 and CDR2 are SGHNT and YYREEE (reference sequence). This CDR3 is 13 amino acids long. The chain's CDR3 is CASSLVGGETQYF. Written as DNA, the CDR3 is TGTGCCAGCAGCTTGGTAGGGGGAGAGACCCAGTACTTC.

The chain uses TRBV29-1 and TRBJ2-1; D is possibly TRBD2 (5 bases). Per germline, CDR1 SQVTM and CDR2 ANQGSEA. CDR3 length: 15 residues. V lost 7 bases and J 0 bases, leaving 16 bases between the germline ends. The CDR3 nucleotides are TGCAGCGCTAAAACGGGATTGAGCTCCTACAATGAGCAGTTCTTC. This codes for CSAKTGLSSYNEQFF.

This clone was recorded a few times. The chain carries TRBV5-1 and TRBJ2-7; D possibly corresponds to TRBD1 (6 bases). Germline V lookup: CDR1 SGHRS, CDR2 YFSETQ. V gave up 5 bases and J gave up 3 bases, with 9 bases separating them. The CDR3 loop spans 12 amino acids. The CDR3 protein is CASSGDNYEQYF. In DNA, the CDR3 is TGCGCCAGCAGTGGGGACAACTACGAGCAGTACTTC.

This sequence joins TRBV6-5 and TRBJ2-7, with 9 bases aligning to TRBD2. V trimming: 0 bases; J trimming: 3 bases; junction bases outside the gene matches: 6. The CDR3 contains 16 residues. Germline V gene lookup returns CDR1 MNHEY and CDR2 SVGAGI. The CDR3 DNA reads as TGTGCCAGCAGTTACTCTCGGCTAGCGGGGCACTACGAGCAGTACTTC. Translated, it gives CASSYSRLAGHYEQYF.

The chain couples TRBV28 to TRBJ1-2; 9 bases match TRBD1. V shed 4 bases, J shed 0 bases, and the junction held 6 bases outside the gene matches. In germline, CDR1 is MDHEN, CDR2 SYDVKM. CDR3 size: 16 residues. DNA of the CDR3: TGTGCCAGCAGTTCCGGGACAGGGAGAGCTAACTATGGCTACACCTTC. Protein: CASSSGTGRANYGYTF.

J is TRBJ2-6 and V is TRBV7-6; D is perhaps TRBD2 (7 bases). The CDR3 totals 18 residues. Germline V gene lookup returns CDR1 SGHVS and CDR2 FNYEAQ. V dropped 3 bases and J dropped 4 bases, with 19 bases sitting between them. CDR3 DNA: TGTGCCAGCAGCTTTGTTTATCGGGGGGCGCGCGGGGCCAACGTCCTGACTTTC. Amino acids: CASSFVYRGARGANVLTF.

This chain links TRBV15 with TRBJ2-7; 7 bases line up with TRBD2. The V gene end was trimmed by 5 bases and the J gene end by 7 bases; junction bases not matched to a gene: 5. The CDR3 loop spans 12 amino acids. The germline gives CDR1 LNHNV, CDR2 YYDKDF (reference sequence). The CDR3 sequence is CATSRWGGEQYF. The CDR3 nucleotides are TGTGCCACCAGCCGATGGGGGGGGGAGCAGTACTTC.

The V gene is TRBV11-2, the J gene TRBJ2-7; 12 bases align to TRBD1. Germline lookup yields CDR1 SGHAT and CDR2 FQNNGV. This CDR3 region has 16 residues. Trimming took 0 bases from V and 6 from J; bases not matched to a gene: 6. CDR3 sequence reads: CASSLDPGTGGREQYF. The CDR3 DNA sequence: TGTGCCAGCAGCTTAGACCCCGGGACAGGGGGCCGCGAGCAGTACTTC.

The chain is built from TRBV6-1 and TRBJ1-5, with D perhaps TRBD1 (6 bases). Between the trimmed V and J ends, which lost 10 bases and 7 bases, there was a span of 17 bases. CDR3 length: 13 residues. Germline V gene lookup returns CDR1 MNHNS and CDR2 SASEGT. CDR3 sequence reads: CAIAGESRQPQHF. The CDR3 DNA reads TGTGCCATCGCAGGGGAATCCAGACAGCCCCAGCATTTT.

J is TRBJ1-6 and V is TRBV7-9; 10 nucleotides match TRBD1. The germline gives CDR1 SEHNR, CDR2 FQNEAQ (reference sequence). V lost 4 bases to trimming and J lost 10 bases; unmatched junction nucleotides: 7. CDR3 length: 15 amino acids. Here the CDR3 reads CASSYRTGGGSPLHF. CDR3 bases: TGTGCCAGCAGCTACCGGACAGGGGGAGGATCACCCCTCCACTTT. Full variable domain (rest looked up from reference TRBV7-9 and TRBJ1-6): DTGVSQNPRHKITKRGQNVTFRCDPISEHNRLYWYRQTLGQGPEFLTYFQNEAQLEKSRLLSDRFSAERPKGSFSTLEIQRTEQGDSAMYLCASSYRTGGGSPLHFGNGTRLTVT.

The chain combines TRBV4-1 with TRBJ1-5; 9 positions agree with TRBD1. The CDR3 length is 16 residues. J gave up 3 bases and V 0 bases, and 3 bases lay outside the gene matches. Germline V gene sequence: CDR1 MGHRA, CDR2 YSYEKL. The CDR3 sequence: CASSQEGTGPNQPQHF. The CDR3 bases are TGCGCCAGCAGCCAAGAAGGGACAGGGCCCAATCAGCCCCAGCATTTT.

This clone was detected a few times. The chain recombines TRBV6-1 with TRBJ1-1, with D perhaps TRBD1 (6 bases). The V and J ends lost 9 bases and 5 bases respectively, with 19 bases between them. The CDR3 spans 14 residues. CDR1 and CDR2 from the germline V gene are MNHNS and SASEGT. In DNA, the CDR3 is TGTGCCAGTACGTCTGAAACTAGGGGGACTGAAGCTTTCTTT. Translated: CASTSETRGTEAFF.

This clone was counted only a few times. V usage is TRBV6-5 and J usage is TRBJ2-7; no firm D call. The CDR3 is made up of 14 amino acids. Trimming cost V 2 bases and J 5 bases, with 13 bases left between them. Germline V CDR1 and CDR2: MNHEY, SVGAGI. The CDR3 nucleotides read TGTGCCAGCAGTTACGTGGCCGCCATCCACGAGCAGTACTTC. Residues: CASSYVAAIHEQYF.

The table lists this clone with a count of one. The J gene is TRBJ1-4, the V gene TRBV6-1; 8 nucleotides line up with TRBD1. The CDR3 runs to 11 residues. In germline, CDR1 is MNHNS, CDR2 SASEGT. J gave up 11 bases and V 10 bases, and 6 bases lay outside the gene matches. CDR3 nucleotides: TGTGCCACCTTAACAGGGGGTAAACTGTTTTTT. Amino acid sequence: CATLTGGKLFF.

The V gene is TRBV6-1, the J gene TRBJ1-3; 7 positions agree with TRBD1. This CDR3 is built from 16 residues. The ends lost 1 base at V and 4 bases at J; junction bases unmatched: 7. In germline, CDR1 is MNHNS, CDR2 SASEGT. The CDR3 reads CASSEERGGWGNTIYF. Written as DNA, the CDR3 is TGTGCCAGCAGTGAAGAACGAGGGGGCTGGGGAAACACCATATATTTT.

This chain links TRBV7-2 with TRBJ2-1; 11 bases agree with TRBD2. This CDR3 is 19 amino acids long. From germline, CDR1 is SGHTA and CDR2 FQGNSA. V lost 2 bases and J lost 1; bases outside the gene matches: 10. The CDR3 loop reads CASSLSKLAGEASYNEQFF. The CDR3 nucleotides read TGTGCCAGCAGCTTATCAAAACTAGCGGGAGAGGCGTCCTACAATGAGCAGTTCTTC.

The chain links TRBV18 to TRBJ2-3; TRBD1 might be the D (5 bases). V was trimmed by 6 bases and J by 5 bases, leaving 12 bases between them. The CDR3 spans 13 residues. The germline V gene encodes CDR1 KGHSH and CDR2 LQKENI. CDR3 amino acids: CASSQRQKDTQYF. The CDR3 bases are TGTGCCAGCTCCCAAAGACAGAAAGATACGCAGTATTTT.

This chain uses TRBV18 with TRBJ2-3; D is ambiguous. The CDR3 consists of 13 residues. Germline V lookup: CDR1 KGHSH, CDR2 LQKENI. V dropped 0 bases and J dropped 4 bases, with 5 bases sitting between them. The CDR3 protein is CASSPPSSDTQYF. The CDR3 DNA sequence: TGTGCCAGCTCACCACCGTCATCAGATACGCAGTATTTT.

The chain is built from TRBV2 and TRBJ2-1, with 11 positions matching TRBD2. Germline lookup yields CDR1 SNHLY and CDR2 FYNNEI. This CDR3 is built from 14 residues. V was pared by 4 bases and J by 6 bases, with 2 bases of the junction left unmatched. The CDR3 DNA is TGTGCCAGCAGTGCTAGCGGGGGGAGCAATGAGCAGTTCTTC. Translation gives CASSASGGSNEQFF.

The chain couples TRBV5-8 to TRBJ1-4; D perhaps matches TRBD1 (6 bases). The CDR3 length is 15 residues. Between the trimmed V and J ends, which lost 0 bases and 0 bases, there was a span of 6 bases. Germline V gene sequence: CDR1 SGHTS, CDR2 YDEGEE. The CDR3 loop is CASSLDRATNEKLFF. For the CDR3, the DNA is TGTGCCAGCAGCTTGGACAGGGCAACTAATGAAAAACTGTTTTTT. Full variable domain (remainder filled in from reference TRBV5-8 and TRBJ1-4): EAGVTQSPTHLIKTRGQQATLRCSPISGHTSVYWYQQALGLGLQFLLWYDEGEERNRGNFPPRFSGRQFPNYSSELNVNALELEDSALYLCASSLDRATNEKLFFGSGTQLSVL.

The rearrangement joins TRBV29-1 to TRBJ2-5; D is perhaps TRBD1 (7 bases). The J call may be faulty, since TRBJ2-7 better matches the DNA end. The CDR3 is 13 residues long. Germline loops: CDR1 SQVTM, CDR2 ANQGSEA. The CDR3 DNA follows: TGCAGCGTTCGCGGGACAGATCTGAACGAGCAGTACTTC. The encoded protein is CSVRGTDLNEQYF.